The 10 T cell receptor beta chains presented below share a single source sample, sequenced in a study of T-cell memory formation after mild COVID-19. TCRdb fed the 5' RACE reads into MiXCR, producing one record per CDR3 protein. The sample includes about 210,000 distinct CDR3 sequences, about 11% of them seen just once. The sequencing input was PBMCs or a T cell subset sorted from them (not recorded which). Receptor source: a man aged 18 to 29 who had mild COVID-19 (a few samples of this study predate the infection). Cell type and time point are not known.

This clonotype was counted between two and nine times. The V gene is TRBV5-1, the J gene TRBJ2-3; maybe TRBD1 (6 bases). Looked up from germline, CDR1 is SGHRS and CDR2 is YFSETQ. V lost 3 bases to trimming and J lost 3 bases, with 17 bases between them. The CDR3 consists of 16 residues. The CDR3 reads CASSSTAGARTDTQYF. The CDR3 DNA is TGCGCCAGCAGCTCCACCGCAGGGGCGCGAACAGATACGCAGTATTTT.

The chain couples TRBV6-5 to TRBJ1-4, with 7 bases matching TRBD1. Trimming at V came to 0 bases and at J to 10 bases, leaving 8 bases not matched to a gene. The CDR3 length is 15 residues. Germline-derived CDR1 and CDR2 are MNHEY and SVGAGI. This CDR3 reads CASSYSKGAKRKLFF. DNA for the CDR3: TGTGCCAGCAGTTACTCCAAGGGGGCTAAGCGAAAACTGTTTTTT.

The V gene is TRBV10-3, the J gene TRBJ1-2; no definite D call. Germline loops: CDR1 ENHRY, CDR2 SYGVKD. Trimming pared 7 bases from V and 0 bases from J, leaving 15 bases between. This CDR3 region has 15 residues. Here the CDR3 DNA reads TGTGCCATCAAAAGGGCCCTTCAAGCTAACTATGGCTACACCTTC. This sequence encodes CAIKRALQANYGYTF.

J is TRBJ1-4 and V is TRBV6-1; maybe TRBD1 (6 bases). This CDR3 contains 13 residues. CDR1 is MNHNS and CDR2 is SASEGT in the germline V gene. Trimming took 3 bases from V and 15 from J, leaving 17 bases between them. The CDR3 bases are TGTGCCAGCAGTGATATGGGGGGGCAGAAGTTGTTTTTT. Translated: CASSDMGGQKLFF.

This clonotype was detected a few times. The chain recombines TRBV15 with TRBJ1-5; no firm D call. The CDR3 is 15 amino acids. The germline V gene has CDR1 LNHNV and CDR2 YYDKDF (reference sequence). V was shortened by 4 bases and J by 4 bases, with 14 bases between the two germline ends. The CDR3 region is CATSTLDGINQPQHF. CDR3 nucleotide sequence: TGTGCCACCAGCACCTTAGATGGGATAAATCAGCCCCAGCATTTT.

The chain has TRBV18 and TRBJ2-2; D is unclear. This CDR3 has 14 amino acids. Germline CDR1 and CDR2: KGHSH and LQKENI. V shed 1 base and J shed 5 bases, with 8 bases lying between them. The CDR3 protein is CASSPRTVTGELFF. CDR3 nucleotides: TGTGCCAGCTCACCACGGACGGTTACCGGGGAGCTGTTTTTT.

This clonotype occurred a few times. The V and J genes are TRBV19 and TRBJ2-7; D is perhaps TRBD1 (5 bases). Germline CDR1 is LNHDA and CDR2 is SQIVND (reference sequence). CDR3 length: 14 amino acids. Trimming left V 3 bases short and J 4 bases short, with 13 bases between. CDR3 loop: CASSISPGNYEQYF. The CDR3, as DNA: TGTGCCAGTAGTATTTCGCCAGGGAATTACGAGCAGTACTTC.

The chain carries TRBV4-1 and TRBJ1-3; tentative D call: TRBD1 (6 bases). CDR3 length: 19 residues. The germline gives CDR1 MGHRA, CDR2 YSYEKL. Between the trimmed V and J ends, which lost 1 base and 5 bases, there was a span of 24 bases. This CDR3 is CASSQGIIVTGTRRNTIYF. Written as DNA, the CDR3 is TGCGCCAGCAGCCAAGGTATAATCGTCACAGGGACCAGACGAAACACCATATATTTT.

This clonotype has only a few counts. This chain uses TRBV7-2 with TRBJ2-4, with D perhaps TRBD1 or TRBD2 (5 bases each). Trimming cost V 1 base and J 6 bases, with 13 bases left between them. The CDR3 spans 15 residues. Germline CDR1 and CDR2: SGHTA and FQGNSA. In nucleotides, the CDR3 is TGTGCCAGCAGCTTAGGTGCAGGGAGTCTAAACATTCAGTACTTC. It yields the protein CASSLGAGSLNIQYF. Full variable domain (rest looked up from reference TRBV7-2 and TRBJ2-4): GAGVSQSPSNKVTEKGKDVELRCDPISGHTALYWYRQSLGQGLEFLIYFQGNSAPDKSGLPSDRFSAERTGGSVSTLTIQRTQQEDSAVYLCASSLGAGSLNIQYFGAGTRLSVL.

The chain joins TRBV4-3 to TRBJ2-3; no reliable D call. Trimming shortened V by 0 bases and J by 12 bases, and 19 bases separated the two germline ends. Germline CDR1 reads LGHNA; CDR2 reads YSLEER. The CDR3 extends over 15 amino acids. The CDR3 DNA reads TGCGCCAGCAGCCAAGATTTTGTCGGACCTCAATCCCAGTATTTT. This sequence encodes CASSQDFVGPQSQYF.